This T cell receptor (beta chain) was recorded in a study of blood T cell repertoires in COVID-19. Overall study: PBMCs, B-cell-depleted T cells, or T cells provided the cDNA or gDNA that made up the material.

Trimming pared 5 bases from V and 1 base from J, leaving 11 bases between. Germline assignment: CDR1 SGHAT and CDR2 FQNNGV. This CDR3 has 14 amino acids. In the study's own analysis: Reference gene primer amplification in the assay estimated nucleated cell counts. Assay: immunoSEQ multiplex PCR; the TCRdb copy retains only in-frame clones and omits some. V, J and clone size derive from that table, while D and trimming were established from the DNA sequence. The sample has more than 80,000 clones; 70% to 85% are singletons. Seattle patients were enrolled while actively infected and followed longitudinally.

The genes are TRBV11-2 and TRBJ1-1; D perhaps matches TRBD1 (5 bases). Sequencing was done on a sample of peripheral blood. This TCR was sampled from a woman of 80 years or more with COVID-19, enrolled during active disease. CDR3 loop: CASSRVRGNTEAFF. The CDR3 DNA reads as TGTGCCAGCAGCCGGGTAAGGGGGAACACTGAAGCTTTCTTT.